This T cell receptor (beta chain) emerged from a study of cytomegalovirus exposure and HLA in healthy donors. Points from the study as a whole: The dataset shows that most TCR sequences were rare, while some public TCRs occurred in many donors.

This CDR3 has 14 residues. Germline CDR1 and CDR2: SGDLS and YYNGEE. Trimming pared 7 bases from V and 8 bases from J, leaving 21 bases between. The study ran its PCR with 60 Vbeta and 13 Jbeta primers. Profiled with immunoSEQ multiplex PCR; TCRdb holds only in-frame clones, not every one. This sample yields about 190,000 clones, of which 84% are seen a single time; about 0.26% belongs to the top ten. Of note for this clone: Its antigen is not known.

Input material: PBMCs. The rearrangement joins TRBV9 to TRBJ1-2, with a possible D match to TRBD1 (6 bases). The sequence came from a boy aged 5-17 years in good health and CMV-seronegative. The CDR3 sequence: CASVPHAGAGGYTF. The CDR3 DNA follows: TGTGCCAGCGTCCCCCACGCAGGGGCTGGCGGCTACACCTTC.